Below, 12 T cell receptor beta chains from the same sample are listed, as sequenced in a study of T cells after posttransplantation cyclophosphamide. Sequenced by immunoSEQ multiplex PCR; TCRdb stores in-frame clones only, minus some. The sample contains about 40,000 clones, none occurring once; approximately 6% lies in the top ten. Specimen: PBMCs. All receptors derive from a man under 40 in good health and a related stem cell transplant donor.

The chain joins TRBV28 to TRBJ1-1; D remains ambiguous. V was trimmed by 6 bases and J by 7 bases, leaving 15 bases between them. Germline lookup yields CDR1 MDHEN and CDR2 SYDVKM. The CDR3 length is 13 residues. The CDR3 DNA is TGTGCCAGCAGCCAATGGGCGGGAAATGAAGCTTTCTTT. Translated, it gives CASSQWAGNEAFF.

This clone appeared a few times. The genes are TRBV15 and TRBJ2-7, with a tentative D call TRBD2 (6 bases). CDR1 and CDR2 from the germline V gene are LNHNV and YYDKDF (reference sequence). The CDR3 extends over 13 amino acids. Trimming took off 5 bases at V and 2 bases at J, with 10 bases between the two ends. The DNA for the CDR3 is TGTGCCACCAGCCGGCGACTAGCCTACGAGCAGTACTTC. Its protein is CATSRRLAYEQYF. Using reference TRBV15 and TRBJ2-7 for the parts outside the CDR3, the full variable domain is DAMVIQNPRYQVTQFGKPVTLSCSQTLNHNVMYWYQQKSSQAPKLLFHYYDKDFNNEADTPDNFQSRRPNTSFCFLDIRSPGLGDTAMYLCATSRRLAYEQYFGPGTRLTVT.

This clone was counted ten times or more. The V and J genes are TRBV7-9 and TRBJ1-1; a weak D match, TRBD1 (6 bases). CDR3 size: 12 residues. Germline CDR1 and CDR2: SEHNR and FQNEAQ (reference sequence). The V end lost 4 bases, the J end lost 6 bases, and 9 bases lay between the germline ends. The CDR3 nucleotides are TGTGCCAGCAGCTCACAGGGTCCTGAAGCTTTCTTT. Translated, it gives CASSSQGPEAFF.

This clone was counted many times. This sequence joins TRBV7-8 and TRBJ2-2; TRBD2 matches 8 bases. With 2 bases clipped from V and 1 base from J, the junction kept 0 bases outside the gene matches. The CDR3 runs to 15 residues. The germline gives CDR1 SGHVS, CDR2 FQNEAQ. The CDR3 nucleotides are TGTGCCAGCAGCTTAAGCGGGGGGAACACCGGGGAGCTGTTTTTT. It is translated as CASSLSGGNTGELFF.

In this sample, this clone turned up a few times. An end of the junction differs from the germline gene, which may be a read error. This chain joins TRBV28 and TRBJ2-3; possibly TRBD1 for D (6 bases). Germline lookup yields CDR1 MDHEN and CDR2 SYDVKM. The CDR3 consists of 14 residues. This CDR3 reads CASTPPPPFQQGNF. The CDR3 DNA reads TGTGCCAGCACCCCGCCCCCCCCCTTTCAACAGGGTAATTTT. Together with reference TRBV28 and TRBJ2-3, the CDR3 gives the full variable domain: DVKVTQSSRYLVKRTGEKVFLECVQDMDHENMFWYRQDPGLGLRLIYFSYDVKMKEKGDIPEGYSVSREKKERFSLILESASTNQTSMYLCASTPPPPFQQGNFGPGTRLTVL.

V usage is TRBV29-1 and J usage is TRBJ1-1; D uncertain. CDR3 length equals 12 residues. Deletions cut 3 bases from V and 5 bases from J, with 10 bases between. Per the germline V gene, CDR1 is SQVTM and CDR2 is ANQGSEA. The chain's CDR3 is CSVDSPRTEAFF. CDR3 DNA: TGCAGCGTTGACTCACCCCGGACTGAAGCTTTCTTT. The full variable domain, in which reference TRBV29-1 and TRBJ1-1 provide the parts outside the CDR3, is SAVISQKPSRDICQRGTSLTIQCQVDSQVTMMFWYRQQPGQSLTLIATANQGSEATYESGFVIDKFPISRPNLTFSTLTVSNMSPEDSSIYLCSVDSPRTEAFFGQGTRLTVV.

Many counts were recorded for this clone. The chain couples TRBV11-3 to TRBJ2-1; 7 bases are shared with TRBD2. The CDR3 length is 18 residues. With V trimmed by 1 base and J by 0 bases, 9 bases remained unmatched. Germline loops: CDR1 SGHNT, CDR2 YENEEA. The CDR3 DNA is TGTGCCAGCAGCTTAGGGAGACTAGCTTTCGGCTCCTACAATGAGCAGTTCTTC. Translation gives CASSLGRLAFGSYNEQFF. The full variable domain, its missing parts supplied by reference TRBV11-3 and TRBJ2-1, is EAGVVQSPRYKIIEKKQPVAFWCNPISGHNTLYWYLQNLGQGPELLIRYENEEAVDDSQLPKDRFSAERLKGVDSTLKIQPAELGDSAVYLCASSLGRLAFGSYNEQFFGPGTRLTVL.

This clone was seen ten or more times. This chain uses TRBV6-2 or TRBV6-3 with TRBJ2-7, with D tentatively TRBD1 (6 bases). CDR1 is MNHEY and CDR2 is SVGEGT in the germline V gene. The length of the CDR3 is 12 residues. The V end was cut by 6 bases, the J end by 5 bases, with 11 bases between. The CDR3 loop reads CASSHTGNEQYF. The DNA of the CDR3 is TGTGCCAGCAGCCATACAGGGAACGAGCAGTACTTC.

This clone came up a few times. V gene TRBV2 combines with J gene TRBJ2-3, with TRBD2 matching 12 bases. V shed 4 bases, J shed 3 bases, and the junction held 8 bases outside the gene matches. The CDR3 loop spans 17 amino acids. Per germline, CDR1 SNHLY and CDR2 FYNNEI. The CDR3 DNA reads TGTGCCAGCAGTGTTCAGGCTAGCGGGGGGGAGACAGATACGCAGTATTTT. Translation gives CASSVQASGGETDTQYF.

This clone was seen repeatedly, ten times or more. The V gene is TRBV7-2, the J gene TRBJ2-5; possible D gene TRBD2, 6 bases. The germline CDR1 and CDR2 sequences are SGHTA and FQGNSA. CDR3 length equals 14 residues. With 5 bases removed from V and 5 bases from J, the gap between germline ends came to 15 bases. The CDR3 spells CASSAGGVEETQYF. The CDR3 nucleotides read TGTGCCAGCAGCGCAGGCGGGGTAGAGGAGACCCAGTACTTC.

This clone was counted many times. The chain combines TRBV2 with TRBJ2-5; 9 bases map to TRBD1. J was trimmed by 4 bases and V by 7 bases; bases with no gene match: 7. CDR1 and CDR2 from the germline V gene are SNHLY and FYNNEI. CDR3 size: 14 residues. The DNA of the CDR3 is TGTGCCAGCAAGAACAGGGGGCCCCCAGAGACCCAGTACTTC. Amino acid sequence: CASKNRGPPETQYF.

This clone was found many times. The rearrangement joins TRBV28 to TRBJ2-5; the D gene is possibly TRBD2 (7 bases). The CDR3 sequence is 15 residues long. The germline V and J ends were trimmed by 7 bases and 2 bases, with 17 bases remaining between them. Germline values: CDR1 MDHEN, CDR2 SYDVKM. As DNA, the CDR3 is TGTGCCAGCACCGAACTAGGGGGAGGGCAAGAGACCCAGTACTTC. Protein product: CASTELGGGQETQYF.